What follows describes a single T cell receptor beta chain. Its specificity is not known. The data derive from a study of blood T cells in healthy people across ages. Study-wide results and limits: More naive CD4+ cells and higher diversity marked long-lived donors relative to aged donors.

Sample donors were healthy Caucasian individuals that came from Russia, aged roughly 6 to 100. Primers used in a second PCR of about 7 to 11 cycles were a sample-barcoded 5' primer and a J-beta primer mix. The template-switch adaptor was a 5' adaptor with 12 random nucleotides. It tagged each cDNA molecule. Using its own MiXCR run on the 5' RACE reads, TCRdb lists one record per CDR3 protein. The sample yields 1,500,000 or so distinct CDR3 sequences, 42% seen once. The CDR3 runs 16 residues. Per germline, CDR1 MNHEY and CDR2 SVGAGI. V was clipped by 6 bases and J by 0 bases, with 12 bases between them.

Source material: blood. This receptor was taken from a woman aged 18 to 35 in good health. The chain recombines TRBV6-5 with TRBJ1-6; D call uncertain. CDR3: CASSVRLSSYNSPLHF. CDR3 DNA sequence: TGTGCCAGCAGCGTACGACTGAGCTCCTATAATTCACCCCTCCACTTT.